This T cell receptor beta chain was profiled in a study of early T cells in non-severe SARS-CoV-2 infection. Study-wide results and limits: Reliance on VDJdb matching favored anti-spike CD8 responses; private and CD4 specificities were missed.

The CDR3 runs 14 residues. Trimming at V came to 3 bases and at J to 4 bases, leaving 4 bases not matched to a gene. Per germline, CDR1 MGHRA and CDR2 YSYEKL. TCRdb fed the 5' RACE reads into MiXCR, producing one record per CDR3 protein. The sample includes approximately 110,000 distinct CDR3 sequences, just under 15% of them seen just once. This clonotype showed up just a few times. Antigen unknown. The source material was whole blood. The source of this sequence is an adult who was a healthcare worker with PCR-confirmed SARS-CoV-2 infection or an uninfected control (not recorded which). The chain joins TRBV4-1 to TRBJ2-7, with 9 bases identical to TRBD1. CDR3 in amino acids: CASSHRQGGYEQYF. The CDR3 DNA sequence: TGCGCCAGCAGCCACAGACAGGGGGGATACGAGCAGTACTTC.